The rows below give T cell receptor beta chains drawn from one sample of a study of cytomegalovirus exposure and HLA in healthy donors. Measured with immunoSEQ multiplex PCR; TCRdb has only the in-frame clones, and not every one. The data show about 160,000 clones, about 80% seen once. Material: PBMCs. All receptors come from a woman in her 50s in good health and CMV-seropositive. The CDR3 runs from the conserved cysteine through the conserved F or W. A D gene is named only where the DNA matches it firmly. Only some rows state a clone size, as once, few, many or a class for expanded clones.

j_gene | len | abundance | v_gene | d_gene | CDR3nt | CDR3aa
TRBJ2-3 | 15 | once | TRBV10-2 | NA | TGCGCCAGCTCGACTGGCGGACATACCACAGATACGCAGTATTTT | CASSTGGHTTDTQYF
TRBJ1-5 | 15 | NA | TRBV5-1 | TRBD1 | TGCGCCAGCAGCTGGGCGCCAGGGGGAGTCCAGCCCCAGCATTTT | CASSWAPGGVQPQHF
TRBJ1-6 | 15 | NA | TRBV7-8 | TRBD1 | TGTGCCAGCAGCCCCTCAGGGGGCACAGGTTCACCCCTCCACTTT | CASSPSGGTGSPLHF
TRBJ2-2 | 17 | once | TRBV5-4 | TRBD2 | TGTGCCAGCAGCTTGGGTATTGGGGGAGGGCCCACCGGGGAGCTGTTTTTT | CASSLGIGGGPTGELFF
TRBJ2-1 | 13 | NA | TRBV2 | TRBD1 | TGTGCCAGCAGTAAACAGGGGTACAATGAGCAGTTCTTC | CASSKQGYNEQFF
TRBJ1-2 | 16 | NA | TRBV5-4 | TRBD1 | TGTGCCAGCAGCTTGGACCCCGGGACAGGGGGGGGAGGCTACACCTTC | CASSLDPGTGGGGYTF
TRBJ2-5 | 16 | NA | TRBV5-1 | TRBD2 | TGCGCCAGCAGCTTGGATAGCGGGGGATCTCAAGAGACCCAGTACTTC | CASSLDSGGSQETQYF
TRBJ2-2 | 13 | NA | TRBV7-2 | NA | TGTGCCAGCAGCCCAGCGGCCGGAGGGGAGCTGTTTTTT | CASSPAAGGELFF
TRBJ1-1 | 14 | NA | TRBV27 | NA | TGTGCCAGCAGTTTTGCCGGACAGAACACTGAAGCTTTCTTT | CASSFAGQNTEAFF
TRBJ2-7 | 14 | NA | TRBV28 | NA | TGTGCCAGCAGTTCCCCGGCAGGGCTATACGAGCAGTACTTC | CASSSPAGLYEQYF
TRBJ2-7 | 14 | NA | TRBV2 | TRBD2 | TGTGCCAGCAAAATAGCGGGAGGGCCTGTAGAGCAGTACTTC | CASKIAGGPVEQYF
TRBJ2-7 | 16 | NA | TRBV4-3 | TRBD1 | TGCGCCAGCAGCCAAGATTGGGGCGGACAGGAGTACGAGCAGTACTTC | CASSQDWGGQEYEQYF
TRBJ2-5 | 13 | NA | TRBV29-1 | TRBD2 | TGCAGCACGGGGAGCGGGAGCGGGGAGACCCAGTACTTC | CSTGSGSGETQYF
TRBJ2-7 | 15 | NA | TRBV5-1 | TRBD1 | TGCGCCAGCAGCCGCGGACCGGGACAGGGAAGCGAGCAGTACTTC | CASSRGPGQGSEQYF